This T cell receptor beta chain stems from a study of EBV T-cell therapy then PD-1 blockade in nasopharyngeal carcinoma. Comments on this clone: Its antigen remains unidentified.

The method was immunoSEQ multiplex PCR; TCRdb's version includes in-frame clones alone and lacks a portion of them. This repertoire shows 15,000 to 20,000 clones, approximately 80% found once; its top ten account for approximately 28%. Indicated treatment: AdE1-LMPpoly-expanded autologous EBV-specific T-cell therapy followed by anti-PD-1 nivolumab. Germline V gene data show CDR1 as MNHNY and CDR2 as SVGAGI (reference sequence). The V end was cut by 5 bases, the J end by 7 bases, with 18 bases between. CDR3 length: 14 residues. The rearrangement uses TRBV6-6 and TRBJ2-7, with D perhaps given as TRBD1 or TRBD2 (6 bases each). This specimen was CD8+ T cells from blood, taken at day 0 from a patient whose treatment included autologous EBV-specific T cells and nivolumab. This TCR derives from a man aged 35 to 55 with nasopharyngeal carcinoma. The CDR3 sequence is CASSQGGYLGEQYF. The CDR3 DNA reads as TGTGCCAGCAGTCAAGGGGGGTATCTAGGGGAGCAGTACTTC.